A selection of T cell receptor beta chains follows, all from one sample in a study of T-cell reconstitution after alpha-beta-depleted transplantation in children. TCRdb analysed the PCR reads with MiXCR anew, one entry per CDR3 protein. Counted here are more than 85,000 distinct CDR3 sequences, 4.5% to 7.5% occurring once; the ten biggest clones make up about 6%. The sequencing here drew on PBMCs, mostly from graft donor cells, taken 60 days after TCRalphabeta/CD19-depleted stem cell transplant. These receptors were obtained from a female patient between 2 and 15 years old who had a stem cell transplant for Fanconi anemia, so the T cells may come from the graft donor. Both conserved end residues are trimmed from each CDR3. Each record gives: V gene, CDR3 length, CDR3 protein.

V gene: TRBV28; CDR3 length: 10; CDR3 protein: ASSLGRYGYT
V gene: TRBV5-1; CDR3 length: 12; CDR3 protein: ASSSRASQETQY
V gene: TRBV20-1; CDR3 length: 12; CDR3 protein: SARGINPPYEQY
V gene: TRBV5-1; CDR3 length: 12; CDR3 protein: ASSLEGEGTEAF
V gene: TRBV7-9; CDR3 length: 10; CDR3 protein: ASSSQGEKLF
V gene: TRBV4-1; CDR3 length: 18; CDR3 protein: ASSQITGKVLGVSKNIQY
V gene: TRBV24-1; CDR3 length: 11; CDR3 protein: ATSDSFQETQY
V gene: TRBV18; CDR3 length: 9; CDR3 protein: ASSPNYEQY
V gene: TRBV7-6; CDR3 length: 14; CDR3 protein: ASSPIAGISNQPQH
V gene: TRBV5-1; CDR3 length: 12; CDR3 protein: ASTTGTGTDTQY
V gene: TRBV29-1; CDR3 length: 12; CDR3 protein: SVQSGGGGTEAF
V gene: TRBV4-1; CDR3 length: 17; CDR3 protein: ASSQIPGLAGEGNGELF
V gene: TRBV12-3/TRBV12-4; CDR3 length: 14; CDR3 protein: ASSPRFRSSYNEQF
V gene: TRBV20-1; CDR3 length: 11; CDR3 protein: SARVQNSYEQY
V gene: TRBV27; CDR3 length: 13; CDR3 protein: ASSLGTTSTDTQY
V gene: TRBV12-3/TRBV12-4; CDR3 length: 16; CDR3 protein: ASSLGIPVGTAKETQY
V gene: TRBV20-1; CDR3 length: 13; CDR3 protein: SGDLAGDYSYEQY
V gene: TRBV12-3/TRBV12-4; CDR3 length: 13; CDR3 protein: ASSLARSGRPEQY
V gene: TRBV30; CDR3 length: 12; CDR3 protein: AWSRLGVWDEQF
V gene: TRBV28; CDR3 length: 15; CDR3 protein: ASSFALDRGINQPQH
V gene: TRBV27; CDR3 length: 12; CDR3 protein: ASSLYQGGDGYT
V gene: TRBV5-1; CDR3 length: 15; CDR3 protein: ASSPAVAGFPTDTQY
V gene: TRBV5-1; CDR3 length: 13; CDR3 protein: ASSYRGPHPDTQY
V gene: TRBV7-6; CDR3 length: 16; CDR3 protein: ASSLNARDRVGLYGYT
V gene: TRBV2; CDR3 length: 11; CDR3 protein: ASEREVWGEQF
V gene: TRBV7-9; CDR3 length: 15; CDR3 protein: ASSFLPDSLSGNTIY
V gene: TRBV4-1; CDR3 length: 14; CDR3 protein: ASSQDLAIVTYEQY
V gene: TRBV11-2; CDR3 length: 12; CDR3 protein: ASSRFRIQETQY
V gene: TRBV6-6; CDR3 length: 11; CDR3 protein: ASSFEVLNIQY
V gene: TRBV12-3/TRBV12-4; CDR3 length: 13; CDR3 protein: ASRGTGAGNQPQH
V gene: TRBV7-2; CDR3 length: 14; CDR3 protein: ASSLVLGGAYNEQF
V gene: TRBV20-1; CDR3 length: 12; CDR3 protein: SASRGPRADTQY
V gene: TRBV9; CDR3 length: 13; CDR3 protein: ASSVVSESTDTQY
V gene: TRBV28; CDR3 length: 10; CDR3 protein: ASSLWGEKLF
V gene: TRBV27; CDR3 length: 15; CDR3 protein: ASSLVGQGISPYEQY
V gene: TRBV5-1; CDR3 length: 13; CDR3 protein: ASSLPSGGGDTQY
V gene: TRBV7-9; CDR3 length: 15; CDR3 protein: ASNDRGVAGAPYEQY
V gene: TRBV6-2/TRBV6-3; CDR3 length: 12; CDR3 protein: ASSYSGTSYEQY
V gene: TRBV30; CDR3 length: 11; CDR3 protein: AWSQPGDQPQH
V gene: TRBV6-5; CDR3 length: 14; CDR3 protein: ASSWGLASLTDTQY
V gene: TRBV3-1; CDR3 length: 13; CDR3 protein: ASSDRLAGSYEQY
V gene: TRBV7-9; CDR3 length: 14; CDR3 protein: ASSFYSLRDRREQY
V gene: TRBV5-1; CDR3 length: 13; CDR3 protein: ASSLYGSGSGELF
V gene: TRBV2; CDR3 length: 13; CDR3 protein: ASSRDRDPYNEQF
V gene: TRBV7-9; CDR3 length: 15; CDR3 protein: ASSLGVDYSTFYEQY
V gene: TRBV20-1; CDR3 length: 10; CDR3 protein: SARYPTDTQY
V gene: TRBV12-3/TRBV12-4; CDR3 length: 16; CDR3 protein: ASCLVPLSGGQADTQY
V gene: TRBV5-1; CDR3 length: 13; CDR3 protein: ASSALRDPSEKLF
V gene: TRBV5-6; CDR3 length: 14; CDR3 protein: ASSSTHRGHTGELF
V gene: TRBV6-1; CDR3 length: 13; CDR3 protein: ASSVAGTLQETQY
V gene: TRBV21-1; CDR3 length: 9; CDR3 protein: ASSDRDRMY
V gene: TRBV5-1; CDR3 length: 13; CDR3 protein: ASSSQGQGAMELF
V gene: TRBV7-2; CDR3 length: 11; CDR3 protein: ASSFNRQETQY
V gene: TRBV5-1; CDR3 length: 12; CDR3 protein: ASSLVSMNTEAF
V gene: TRBV4-1; CDR3 length: 12; CDR3 protein: ASSRRGGYNEQF
V gene: TRBV4-2; CDR3 length: 11; CDR3 protein: ASSPGDTGELF
V gene: TRBV20-1; CDR3 length: 12; CDR3 protein: SARGGSAYYEQY
V gene: TRBV30; CDR3 length: 11; CDR3 protein: AWRAGRTYGYT
V gene: TRBV7-2; CDR3 length: 14; CDR3 protein: ASSLAFGRVPGELF